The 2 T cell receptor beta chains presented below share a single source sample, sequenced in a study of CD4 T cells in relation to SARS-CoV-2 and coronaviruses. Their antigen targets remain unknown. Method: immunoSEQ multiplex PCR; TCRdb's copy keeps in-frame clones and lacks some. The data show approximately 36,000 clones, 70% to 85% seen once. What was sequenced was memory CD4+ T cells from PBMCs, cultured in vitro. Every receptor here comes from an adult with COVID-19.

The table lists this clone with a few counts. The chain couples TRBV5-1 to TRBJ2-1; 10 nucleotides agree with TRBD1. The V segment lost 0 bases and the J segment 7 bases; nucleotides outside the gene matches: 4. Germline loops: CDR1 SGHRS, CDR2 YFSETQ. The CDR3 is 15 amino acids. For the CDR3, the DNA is TGCGCCAGCAGCTTGGTGGGACAGGGGTGGAATGAGCAGTTCTTC. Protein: CASSLVGQGWNEQFF.

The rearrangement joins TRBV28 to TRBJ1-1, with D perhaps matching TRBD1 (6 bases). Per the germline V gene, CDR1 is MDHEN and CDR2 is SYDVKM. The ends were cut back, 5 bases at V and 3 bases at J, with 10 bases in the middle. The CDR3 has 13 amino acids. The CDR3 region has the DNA TGTGCCAGCAGTCCAGGGGTACACACTGAAGCTTTCTTT. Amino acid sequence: CASSPGVHTEAFF.